The rows below give T cell receptor beta chains drawn from one sample of a study of shared T cell receptors in the human thymus. Produced via immunoSEQ multiplex PCR; TCRdb's table is partial and in-frame only. The sample contains about 730,000 clones, 80% to 90% of which appear only once. The same sample was also studied in work on human thymus T cells.

Material for sequencing was thymocytes. Receptors originate from a girl in the first two years of life with a congenital heart defect. CDR3s include the opening cysteine and the closing phenylalanine or tryptophan. The order of the fields is V gene, J gene, CDR3 protein.

v_gene: TRBV7-3
j_gene: TRBJ1-4
CDR3aa: CASSQGQGAGEKLFF

v_gene: TRBV13
j_gene: TRBJ1-2
CDR3aa: CASSKDRRSNYGYTF

v_gene: TRBV19
j_gene: TRBJ1-1
CDR3aa: CASSVSGQNEAFF

v_gene: TRBV7-2
j_gene: TRBJ1-2
CDR3aa: CASSLKDFWGYTF

v_gene: TRBV5-1
j_gene: TRBJ1-6
CDR3aa: CASKFGGLLHF

v_gene: TRBV5-4
j_gene: TRBJ1-5
CDR3aa: CASSLRPHGQPQHF

v_gene: TRBV28
j_gene: TRBJ1-1
CDR3aa: CASSPAGAVVNTEAFF

v_gene: TRBV4-1
j_gene: TRBJ2-5
CDR3aa: CASSPPPGTDQETQYF

v_gene: TRBV28
j_gene: TRBJ2-5
CDR3aa: CASSLAEEETQYF

v_gene: TRBV19
j_gene: TRBJ1-4
CDR3aa: CASTLIVGRVEKLFF

v_gene: TRBV14
j_gene: TRBJ2-2
CDR3aa: CASSARTSGNGVTGELFF

v_gene: TRBV14
j_gene: TRBJ2-7
CDR3aa: CASSQDFYRGQGVIEQYF

v_gene: TRBV28
j_gene: TRBJ1-1
CDR3aa: CASSLVNRRGRSFF

v_gene: TRBV10-3
j_gene: TRBJ2-2
CDR3aa: CAISESQSGELFF

v_gene: TRBV18
j_gene: TRBJ2-3
CDR3aa: CASSPPYNTDTQYF

v_gene: TRBV7-2
j_gene: TRBJ2-7
CDR3aa: CASSLGGHSWRGGSYEQYF

v_gene: TRBV15
j_gene: TRBJ1-5
CDR3aa: CATSPEYEPQHF

v_gene: TRBV4-1
j_gene: TRBJ1-2
CDR3aa: CASSRPGQGRNGYTF

v_gene: TRBV9
j_gene: TRBJ2-7
CDR3aa: CASSVENDREQYF

v_gene: TRBV6-5
j_gene: TRBJ1-1
CDR3aa: CASSSGGLSTEAFF

v_gene: TRBV29-1
j_gene: TRBJ2-5
CDR3aa: CSVVVALSELDRIETQYF

v_gene: TRBV5-6
j_gene: TRBJ1-3
CDR3aa: CASFRGTQRKGSDGNTIYF

v_gene: TRBV7-9
j_gene: TRBJ1-6
CDR3aa: CASRVRGTDSPLHF

v_gene: TRBV12-5
j_gene: TRBJ2-7
CDR3aa: CASGLANGTARRPYEQYF

v_gene: TRBV5-4
j_gene: TRBJ2-2
CDR3aa: CASSLNRGRYGELFF

v_gene: TRBV9
j_gene: TRBJ1-5
CDR3aa: CASSVGDRGSNQPQHF

v_gene: TRBV6-5
j_gene: TRBJ1-2
CDR3aa: CASTNPGTGDVF

v_gene: TRBV6-1
j_gene: TRBJ2-7
CDR3aa: CASSESWGPLCEQYF

v_gene: TRBV7-8
j_gene: TRBJ2-1
CDR3aa: CASSCTWASGGAGSFF

v_gene: TRBV4-1
j_gene: TRBJ1-3
CDR3aa: CASSQARVRRSNGNTIYF

v_gene: TRBV4-3
j_gene: TRBJ1-4
CDR3aa: CASSPHRDEKLFF

v_gene: TRBV4-3
j_gene: TRBJ2-3
CDR3aa: CASSRESGTGILDTQYF

v_gene: TRBV11-2
j_gene: TRBJ2-1
CDR3aa: CASSLDSQYYNEQFF

v_gene: TRBV9
j_gene: TRBJ1-6
CDR3aa: CASSTRTGVNSPLHF